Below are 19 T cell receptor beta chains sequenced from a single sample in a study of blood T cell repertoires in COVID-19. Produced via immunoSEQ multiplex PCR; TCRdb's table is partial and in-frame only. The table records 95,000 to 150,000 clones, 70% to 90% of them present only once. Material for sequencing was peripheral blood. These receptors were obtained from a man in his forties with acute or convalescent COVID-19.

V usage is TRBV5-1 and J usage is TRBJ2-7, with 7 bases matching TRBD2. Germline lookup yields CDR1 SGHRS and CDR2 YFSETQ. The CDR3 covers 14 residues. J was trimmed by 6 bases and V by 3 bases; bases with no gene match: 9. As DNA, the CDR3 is TGCGCCAGCAGCTCCGAGGGGTGGGGGGGCGAGCAGTACTTC. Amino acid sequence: CASSSEGWGGEQYF.

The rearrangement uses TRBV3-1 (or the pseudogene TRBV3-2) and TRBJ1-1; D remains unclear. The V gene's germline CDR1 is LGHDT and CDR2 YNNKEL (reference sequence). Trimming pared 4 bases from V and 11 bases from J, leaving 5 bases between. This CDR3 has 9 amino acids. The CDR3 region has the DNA TGTGCCAGCAGCCCTTATGCTTTCTTT. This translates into CASSPYAFF.

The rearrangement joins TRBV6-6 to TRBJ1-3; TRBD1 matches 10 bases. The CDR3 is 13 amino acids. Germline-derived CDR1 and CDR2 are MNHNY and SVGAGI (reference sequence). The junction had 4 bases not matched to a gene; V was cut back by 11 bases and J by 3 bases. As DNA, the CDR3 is TGTGCCGGACGGGACAGGGGTGGAAACACCATATATTTT. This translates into CAGRDRGGNTIYF.

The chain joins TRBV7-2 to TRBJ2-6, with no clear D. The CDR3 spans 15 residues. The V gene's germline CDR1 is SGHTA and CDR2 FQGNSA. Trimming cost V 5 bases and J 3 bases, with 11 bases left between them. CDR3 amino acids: CASSISSGGANVLTF. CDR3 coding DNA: TGTGCCAGCAGCATCAGCTCGGGTGGGGCCAACGTCCTGACTTTC.

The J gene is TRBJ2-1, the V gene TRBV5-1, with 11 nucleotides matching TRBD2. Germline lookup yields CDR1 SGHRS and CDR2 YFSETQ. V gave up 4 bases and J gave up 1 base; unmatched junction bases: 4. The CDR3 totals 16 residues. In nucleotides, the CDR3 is TGCGCCAGCAGCCAACTAGCGGGAGTTTCCTACAATGAGCAGTTCTTC. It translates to CASSQLAGVSYNEQFF.

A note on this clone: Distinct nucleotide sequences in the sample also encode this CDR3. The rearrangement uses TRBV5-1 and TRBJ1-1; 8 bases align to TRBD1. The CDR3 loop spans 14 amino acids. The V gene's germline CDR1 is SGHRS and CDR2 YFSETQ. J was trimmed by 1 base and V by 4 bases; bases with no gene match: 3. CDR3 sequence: CASSRGQGNTEAFF. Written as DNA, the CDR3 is TGCGCCAGCAGCCGAGGACAGGGGAACACTGAAGCTTTCTTT.

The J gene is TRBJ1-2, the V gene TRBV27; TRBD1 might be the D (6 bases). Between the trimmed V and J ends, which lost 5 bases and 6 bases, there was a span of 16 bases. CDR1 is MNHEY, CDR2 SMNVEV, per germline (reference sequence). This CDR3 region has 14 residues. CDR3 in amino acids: CASSINRVGDGYTF. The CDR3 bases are TGTGCCAGCAGTATCAACAGGGTGGGTGATGGCTACACCTTC.

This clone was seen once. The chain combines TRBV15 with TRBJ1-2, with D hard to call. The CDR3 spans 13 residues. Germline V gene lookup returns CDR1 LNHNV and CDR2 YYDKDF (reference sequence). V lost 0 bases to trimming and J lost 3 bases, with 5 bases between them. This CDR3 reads CATSREIDYGYTF. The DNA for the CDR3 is TGTGCCACCAGCAGAGAGATAGACTATGGCTACACCTTC.

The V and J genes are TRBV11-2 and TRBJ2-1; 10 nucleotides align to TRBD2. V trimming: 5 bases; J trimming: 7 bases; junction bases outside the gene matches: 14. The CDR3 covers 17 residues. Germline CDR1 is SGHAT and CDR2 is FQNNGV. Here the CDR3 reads CASSLTPQRGGNNEQFF. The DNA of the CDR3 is TGTGCCAGCAGCCTAACCCCCCAGCGGGGGGGCAATAATGAGCAGTTCTTC.

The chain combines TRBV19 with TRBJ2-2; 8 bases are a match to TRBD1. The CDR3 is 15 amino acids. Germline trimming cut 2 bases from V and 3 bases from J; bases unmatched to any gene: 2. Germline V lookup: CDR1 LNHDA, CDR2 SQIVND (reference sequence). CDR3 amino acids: CASSITGGYTGELFF. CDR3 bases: TGTGCCAGTAGTATAACAGGGGGTTACACCGGGGAGCTGTTTTTT.

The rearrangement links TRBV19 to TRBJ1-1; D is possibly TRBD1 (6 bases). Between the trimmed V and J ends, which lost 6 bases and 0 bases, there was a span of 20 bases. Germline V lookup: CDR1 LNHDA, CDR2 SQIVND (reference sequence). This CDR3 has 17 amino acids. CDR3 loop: CASSQITGSPMNTEAFF. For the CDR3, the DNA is TGTGCCAGTAGCCAGATCACAGGGAGCCCAATGAACACTGAAGCTTTCTTT.

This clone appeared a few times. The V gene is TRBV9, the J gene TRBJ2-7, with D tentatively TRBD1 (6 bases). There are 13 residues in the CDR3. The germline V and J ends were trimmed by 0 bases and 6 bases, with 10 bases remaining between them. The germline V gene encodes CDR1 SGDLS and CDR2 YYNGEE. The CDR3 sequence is CASSVATGLEQYF. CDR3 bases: TGTGCCAGCAGCGTAGCTACAGGGCTCGAGCAGTACTTC.

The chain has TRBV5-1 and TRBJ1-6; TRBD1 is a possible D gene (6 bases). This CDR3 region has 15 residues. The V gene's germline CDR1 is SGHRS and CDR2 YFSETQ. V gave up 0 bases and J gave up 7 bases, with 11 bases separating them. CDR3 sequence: CASSLEQGPNSPLHF. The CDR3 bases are TGCGCCAGCAGCTTGGAACAGGGACCAAATTCACCCCTCCACTTT. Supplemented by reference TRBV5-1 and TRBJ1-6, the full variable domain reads KAGVTQTPRYLIKTRGQQVTLSCSPISGHRSVSWYQQTPGQGLQFLFEYFSETQRNKGNFPGRFSGRQFSNSRSEMNVSTLELGDSALYLCASSLEQGPNSPLHFGNGTRLTVT.

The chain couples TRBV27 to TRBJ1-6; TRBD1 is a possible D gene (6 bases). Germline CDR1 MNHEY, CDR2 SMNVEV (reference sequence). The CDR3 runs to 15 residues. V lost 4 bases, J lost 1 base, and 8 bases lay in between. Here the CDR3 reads CASSSQGSYNSPLHF. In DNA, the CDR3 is TGTGCCAGCAGTTCACAGGGATCCTATAATTCACCCCTCCACTTT.

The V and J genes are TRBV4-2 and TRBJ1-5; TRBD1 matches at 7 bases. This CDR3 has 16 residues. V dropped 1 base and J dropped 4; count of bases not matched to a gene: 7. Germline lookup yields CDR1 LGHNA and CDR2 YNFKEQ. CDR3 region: CASSQGWDSLNQPQHF. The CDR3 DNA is TGTGCCAGCAGCCAAGGATGGGACAGCCTAAATCAGCCCCAGCATTTT.

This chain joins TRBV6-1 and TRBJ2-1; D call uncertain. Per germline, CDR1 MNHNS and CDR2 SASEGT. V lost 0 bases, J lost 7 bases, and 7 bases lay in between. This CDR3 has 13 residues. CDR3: CASSEATNNEQFF. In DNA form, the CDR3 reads TGTGCCAGCAGTGAAGCGACAAATAATGAGCAGTTCTTC.

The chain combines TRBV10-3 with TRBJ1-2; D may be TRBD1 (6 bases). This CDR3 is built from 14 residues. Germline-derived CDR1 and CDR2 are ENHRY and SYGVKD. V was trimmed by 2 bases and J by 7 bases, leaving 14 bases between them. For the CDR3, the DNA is TGTGCCATCAGTGAGACCACAGGGAAGGGTGGCTACACCTTC. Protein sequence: CAISETTGKGGYTF.

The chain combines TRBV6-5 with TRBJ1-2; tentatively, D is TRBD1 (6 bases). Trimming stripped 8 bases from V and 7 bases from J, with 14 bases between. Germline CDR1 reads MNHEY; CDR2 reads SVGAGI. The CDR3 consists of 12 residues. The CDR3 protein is CASRRGAFGYTF. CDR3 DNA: TGTGCCAGCCGCCGGGGGGCTTTTGGCTACACCTTC.

The CDR3 DNA sequence: TGTGCCAGCTCACCACTGGCGGATAACTCTGGAAACACCATATATTTT. Its protein is CASSPLADNSGNTIYF. The chain uses TRBV18 and TRBJ1-3; no firm D call. Per the germline V gene, CDR1 is KGHSH and CDR2 is LQKENI. The V end was cut by 1 base, the J end by 0 bases, with 10 bases between. CDR3 size: 16 residues. Variable domain in full (rest from reference TRBV18 and TRBJ1-3): NAGVMQNPRHLVRRRGQEARLRCSPMKGHSHVYWYRQLPEEGLKFMVYLQKENIIDESGMPKERFSAEFPKEGPSILRIQQVVRGDSAAYFCASSPLADNSGNTIYFGEGSWLTVV.